The rows below give T cell receptor beta chains drawn from one sample of a study of patients and donors after allogeneic stem cell transplantation. TCRdb analysed the RT-PCR reads with MiXCR anew, one entry per CDR3 protein. The sample includes roughly 180,000 distinct CDR3 sequences, around two fifths of them seen just once. The sequencing sample was made of blood, either unsorted or a sorted T cell fraction (not recorded which). All receptors come from a human donor who was either an allogeneic HSCT recipient or a stem cell or donor lymphocyte infusion donor (not recorded which). It is not recorded whose cells these are; they may come from a transplant donor. Both conserved end residues are part of each CDR3. The D gene is left open where the match is weak. Clone size, where shown, is once, few, many, or a class for clones that have expanded.

TRBJ1-1 - TRBV6-5 - CASRKGEGVTMNTEAFF TGTGCCAGCCGGAAAGGTGAGGGGGTGACCATGAACACTGAAGCTTTCTTT
TRBJ1-4 TRBD1 TRBV7-9 - CASSLGTGGTNEKLFF TGTGCCAGCAGCTTAGGAACAGGGGGGACTAATGAAAAACTGTTTTTT
TRBJ1-5 - TRBV28 few CASSLGGAPQHF TGTGCCAGCAGTTTAGGTGGCGCGCCCCAGCATTTT
TRBJ2-1 - TRBV15 few CATSPGRRAHDYNEQFF TGTGCCACCAGCCCTGGTCGGCGGGCTCATGACTACAATGAGCAGTTCTTC
TRBJ2-7 - TRBV27 - CASSLAACIEDVSYEQYF TGTGCCAGCAGTTTAGCGGCGTGTATTGAGGACGTTTCCTACGAGCAGTACTTC
TRBJ1-1 - TRBV30 few CAWSVVRQNTEAFF TGTGCCTGGAGTGTAGTACGGCAGAACACTGAAGCTTTCTTT
TRBJ1-2 TRBD1 TRBV30 - CASTGYYGYTF TGTGCTTCGACAGGGTACTATGGCTACACCTTC
TRBJ2-1 - TRBV27 once CASSLHPFTANEQFF TGTGCCAGCAGTTTACACCCCTTCACAGCAAATGAGCAGTTCTTC
TRBJ2-1 TRBD2 TRBV7-8 few CASSLAKWLAGVYNEQFF TGTGCCAGCAGCTTAGCGAAGTGGCTAGCGGGAGTGTACAATGAGCAGTTCTTC
TRBJ1-5 - TRBV27 - CASNLVGGNQPQHF TGTGCCAGCAATCTTGTGGGGGGGAATCAGCCCCAGCATTTT
TRBJ2-7 - TRBV30 once CAWSVGGEQYF TGTGCCTGGAGTGTAGGAGGCGAGCAGTACTTC
TRBJ2-4 - TRBV29-1 - CSVEDPGRGGKNIQYF TGCAGCGTTGAAGACCCAGGGAGAGGGGGCAAAAACATTCAGTACTTC
TRBJ1-2 - TRBV5-1 few CASSLPGYGYTF TGCGCCAGCAGCTTGCCCGGGTATGGCTACACCTTC
TRBJ1-4 - TRBV18 - CASSPDPGNEKLFF TGTGCCAGCTCACCGGACCCTGGGAATGAAAAACTGTTTTTT